The T cell receptor (beta chain) described here comes from a study of spatial heterogeneity in lung cancer. The presence of a unique molecular identifier marked each TCR cDNA molecule. TCRdb re-called the 5' RACE reads through MiXCR, storing one row per CDR3 protein. This sample has roughly 79,000 distinct CDR3 sequences, with around 12% found just once. Time point meaning: sample taken at primary tumor resection. Unsorted whole RNA from tumor, nontumor lung or frozen PBMC underwent sequencing. The cohort: some 70 early-stage, untreated non-small cell lung cancer patients. The CDR3 is 14 amino acids. V was clipped by 0 bases and J by 4 bases, with 12 bases between them. Germline V CDR1 and CDR2: DFQATT, SNEGSKA (reference sequence). Study-level findings and limits: The study found ubiquitous expanded tumor TCRs in blood more at resection than follow-up.

A note on this clonotype: The target antigen is unknown.

This TCR was recovered from a male donor with early-stage non-small cell lung cancer. Material: PBMCs, obtained at surgery. The chain uses TRBV20-1 and TRBJ2-5; tentative D call: TRBD2 (5 bases). The CDR3 DNA reads as TGCAGTGCTAGAGATTTTTCGGGGTTAGAGACCCAGTACTTC. It yields the protein CSARDFSGLETQYF.